This TCR beta chain was sequenced during a study of cytomegalovirus exposure and HLA in healthy donors. Turning to this clone: The antigen is unknown.

The J segment lost 10 bases and the V segment lost 5 bases, leaving 4 bases of the junction unmatched. From germline, CDR1 is SEHNR and CDR2 FQNEAQ (reference sequence). The CDR3 spans 12 residues. Primers: 60 Vbeta forward and 13 Jbeta reverse. Sequenced by immunoSEQ multiplex PCR; TCRdb stores in-frame clones only, minus some. The repertoire has 150,000 to 180,000 clones, roughly 80% of them found once; the top ten carry 4% to 4.5%. Findings of the study overall: TCR beta V- and J-gene trimming, according to a later analysis, was linked to a missense DCLRE1C variant.

Sequencing input: PBMCs. This receptor was identified in a woman aged 40 to 50 in good health and CMV-seronegative. The chain combines TRBV7-9 with TRBJ2-1; TRBD2 matches at 8 bases. The CDR3 nucleotides are TGTGCCAGCAGCCGGGGGGGGTGGGAGCAGTTCTTC. Residues: CASSRGGWEQFF.